This entry describes one TCR beta chain. Antigen unknown. Sorted-subset replicate PCR reactions contained approximately 190 ng DNA, corresponding to some 29,000 T cell genomes. The assay was immunoSEQ multiplex PCR, and TCRdb's table has in-frame clones only and misses some. The sample shows more than 2 million clones, roughly 95% of them seen only once. The sample comes from a study of shared clonotypes between healthy human individuals. Study at large: Each donor's CD4 naive and CD4 memory cells filled three plates apiece, CD8 naive two, and CD8 memory one. Broader study findings: Rarefaction analysis demonstrated incomplete sorted-subset sequencing notwithstanding large depth. Sharing of clonotypes among donors was expected to vary with sequencing depth.

CDR3 length equals 14 residues. With 4 bases removed from V and 2 bases from J, the gap between germline ends came to 12 bases. The germline CDR1 and CDR2 sequences are MNHEY and SMNVEV (reference sequence). Naive CD8 cells were CD45RO-negative, positively selected for CCR7, excluding terminally differentiated effector memory CD45RA+ cells. The V call is TRBV27, the J call TRBJ2-7, with D perhaps assigned TRBD1 or TRBD2 (5 bases each). The sequence came from a man between 18 and 35 years old in good health. Some clones in this sample may be carry-over from other donors' samples. Material for sequencing was naive CD8+ T cells from PBMCs. The CDR3 loop is CASSSRDPTYEQYF. For the CDR3, the DNA is TGTGCCAGCAGTTCCCGGGACCCCACCTACGAGCAGTACTTC.